The TCR beta chain under discussion was sequenced for a study of beta chain features in type 1 diabetes. Broader study findings: Type 1 diabetes patients had VDJ junctions that carried fewer insertions and more deletions. Shorter TCRB CDR3s, moderately but significantly so, were found in Type 1 diabetes patients in all four CD4+ subsets.

Germline CDR1 reads LGHNA; CDR2 reads YSLEER. The V gene lost 2 bases and the J gene lost 10 bases, with 15 bases spanning the gap. There are 13 residues in the CDR3. Every isolated RNA sample was fully reverse transcribed, so sequencing captured expressed TCRB transcripts. Here immunoSEQ multiplex PCR was the method, and the copy in TCRdb shows in-frame clones only, minus some. The sample holds a few hundred thousand clones, over 14% seen once. This clone was observed a handful of times. As yet, its antigen is unknown. V is TRBV4-3 and J is TRBJ2-7; D possibly corresponds to TRBD2 (5 bases). The sequence was obtained from a man aged 18 to 30 with type 1 diabetes. Sequencing used naive CD4+ T cells from blood. This chain's CDR3 is CASSQWITGYQYF. CDR3 bases: TGCGCCAGCAGCCAATGGATTACGGGATATCAGTACTTC.